This is a list of T cell receptor beta chains from one sample in a study of patients and donors after allogeneic stem cell transplantation. TCRdb re-analysed the RT-PCR reads in MiXCR, keeping a single row per CDR3 protein. The sample includes about a million distinct CDR3 sequences, 18% of them seen just once. What was sequenced was blood, either unsorted or a sorted T cell fraction (not recorded which). These receptors all stem from a human donor who was either an allogeneic HSCT recipient or a stem cell or donor lymphocyte infusion donor (not recorded which). It is not recorded whose cells these are; they may come from a transplant donor. CDR3s include the opening cysteine and the closing phenylalanine or tryptophan. Fields, in order: clone size, V gene, D gene, J gene, CDR3 protein, CDR3 DNA. D genes are given only for firm matches. For some rows the clone size is stated as once, few or many, or as a class when expanded; others skip it.

few	TRBV20-1	-	TRBJ2-3	CSARVPISLTDTQYF	TGCAGTGCTAGAGTTCCCATCAGTCTCACAGATACGCAGTATTTT
-	TRBV6-2/TRBV6-3	TRBD2	TRBJ2-1	CASSYLGPGLVYNEQFF	TGTGCCAGCAGTTACCTAGGGCCGGGACTAGTCTACAATGAGCAGTTCTTC
-	TRBV27	TRBD2	TRBJ2-1	CASSLTSGLGEQFF	TGTGCCAGCAGTTTAACTAGCGGACTGGGTGAGCAGTTCTTC
-	TRBV5-1	-	TRBJ2-7	CASSKVGESYEQYF	TGCGCCAGCAGCAAGGTGGGGGAGTCCTACGAGCAGTACTTC
-	TRBV20-1	TRBD1	TRBJ2-3	CSAKILTGGSTDTQYF	TGCAGTGCTAAAATCCTGACAGGGGGGAGTACAGATACGCAGTATTTT
few	TRBV5-6	-	TRBJ1-1	CASSGRGVNTEAFF	TGTGCCAGCAGCGGACGGGGGGTAAACACTGAAGCTTTCTTT
-	TRBV4-1	TRBD2	TRBJ2-7	CASSQSGLAGSLYEQYF	TGCGCCAGCAGCCAATCGGGACTAGCGGGAAGTCTATACGAGCAGTACTTC
-	TRBV5-1	TRBD1	TRBJ2-1	CASSSDRVDNEQFF	TGCGCCAGCAGTTCGGACAGGGTGGACAATGAGCAGTTCTTC
few	TRBV5-6	-	TRBJ1-5	CASSLRSVTRGQPQHF	TGTGCCAGCAGCTTGAGATCCGTGACCCGGGGTCAGCCCCAGCATTTT
few	TRBV7-3	-	TRBJ2-7	CASSFQGQGEQYF	TGTGCCAGCAGCTTTCAGGGGCAGGGCGAGCAGTACTTC
few	TRBV3-1	TRBD2	TRBJ2-4	CASSQEGAGGHIQYF	TGTGCCAGCAGCCAAGAAGGAGCGGGAGGACACATTCAGTACTTC
few	TRBV20-1	-	TRBJ1-2	CSARKSGASGYTF	TGCAGTGCTAGGAAATCGGGTGCCAGTGGCTACACCTTC
-	TRBV5-1	TRBD2	TRBJ2-7	CASSLDWTSGLYEQYF	TGCGCCAGCAGCTTGGATTGGACTAGCGGGCTGTACGAGCAGTACTTC
-	TRBV15	-	TRBJ2-3	CATSRSPATRLTDTQYF	TGTGCCACCAGCAGATCCCCCGCGACTAGACTCACAGATACGCAGTATTTT
-	TRBV28	-	TRBJ2-7	CASSLSNRAPYEQYF	TGTGCCAGCAGTTTGTCGAACAGGGCGCCTTACGAGCAGTACTTC
few	TRBV27	TRBD1	TRBJ1-2	CASRVGRGYGYTF	TGTGCCAGCAGAGTCGGCAGGGGGTATGGCTACACCTTC
few	TRBV6-1	TRBD1	TRBJ2-3	CASSLGQTDTDTQYF	TGTGCCAGCAGCTTGGGACAGACTGACACAGATACGCAGTATTTT
few	TRBV20-1	TRBD2	TRBJ2-2	CSARTAGGTGELFF	TGCAGTGCTAGAACCGCGGGGGGAACCGGGGAGCTGTTTTTT
-	TRBV10-3	TRBD1	TRBJ1-1	CAISESRDRGANTEAFF	TGTGCCATCAGTGAATCCCGGGACAGGGGCGCGAACACTGAAGCTTTCTTT
-	TRBV2	-	TRBJ2-3	CASSGRVYTDTQYF	TGTGCCAGCAGTGGGCGGGTGTACACAGATACGCAGTATTTT
few	TRBV12-3/TRBV12-4	TRBD1	TRBJ2-7	CASSLGTGGPDEQYF	TGTGCCAGCAGTTTAGGGACAGGGGGCCCTGACGAGCAGTACTTC
-	TRBV4-3	TRBD1	TRBJ2-2	CASSSLTGEDTGELFF	TGCGCCAGCAGCTCGCTGACAGGGGAAGACACCGGGGAGCTGTTTTTT
-	TRBV7-6	-	TRBJ2-4	CASSLRDESHRLAKNIQYF	TGTGCCAGCAGCTTAAGGGACGAAAGTCACCGCTTAGCCAAAAACATTCAGTACTTC
-	TRBV7-2	TRBD1	TRBJ1-5	CASSFRQGSQPQHF	TGTGCCAGCAGCTTCCGACAGGGGAGCCAGCCCCAGCATTTT
few	TRBV12-3/TRBV12-4	-	TRBJ1-1	CASSLSRLEAFF	TGTGCCAGCAGTTTGTCCAGACTTGAAGCTTTCTTT
many	TRBV15	-	TRBJ2-1	CATSSLKYNEQFF	TGTGCCACCAGCAGCCTAAAGTACAATGAGCAGTTCTTC
-	TRBV12-3/TRBV12-4	TRBD1	TRBJ1-5	CASSFGTGFNQPQHF	TGTGCCAGCAGTTTCGGGACAGGGTTCAATCAGCCCCAGCATTTT
-	TRBV10-3	TRBD1	TRBJ2-5	CAIRDRVRETQYF	TGTGCCATCAGGGACAGGGTTCGGGAGACCCAGTACTTC
few	TRBV10-3	-	TRBJ1-3	CAISESGIGGNTIYF	TGTGCCATCAGTGAGTCGGGGATCGGGGGAAACACCATATATTTT
-	TRBV27	-	TRBJ1-1	CAGTANTEAFF	TGTGCCGGAACAGCAAACACTGAAGCTTTCTTT
few	TRBV7-8	-	TRBJ2-7	CASSESRAFEQYF	TGTGCCAGCAGCGAAAGTAGGGCCTTCGAGCAGTACTTC
-	TRBV20-1	TRBD1	TRBJ1-2	CSAGRDRPGGYTF	TGCAGTGCTGGCCGGGACAGGCCTGGTGGCTACACCTTC
many	TRBV7-2	TRBD2	TRBJ2-1	CASSFGGGSYNEQFF	TGTGCCAGCAGCTTCGGCGGGGGCTCCTACAATGAGCAGTTCTTC
-	TRBV20-1	-	TRBJ1-1	CSARDPGGLAEAFF	TGCAGTGCTAGAGACCCGGGAGGGTTAGCTGAAGCTTTCTTT
few	TRBV18	TRBD1	TRBJ2-7	CASSVSGTGGFEQYF	TGTGCCAGCTCAGTATCCGGGACAGGGGGCTTCGAGCAGTACTTC
few	TRBV7-8	-	TRBJ2-1	CASSFPFGRAYNEQFF	TGTGCCAGCAGCTTCCCTTTTGGGAGAGCCTACAATGAGCAGTTCTTC
-	TRBV11-2	TRBD1	TRBJ1-2	CASSSIQGTGWNGYTF	TGTGCCAGCAGCTCGATACAGGGGACAGGGTGGAATGGCTACACCTTC
-	TRBV2	TRBD1	TRBJ2-5	CASSRQGTQETQYF	TGTGCCAGCAGTAGACAGGGGACCCAAGAGACCCAGTACTTC
many	TRBV12-3/TRBV12-4	-	TRBJ1-5	CASKEGRGVYMGNQPQHF	TGTGCCAGCAAGGAGGGAAGGGGAGTATATATGGGCAATCAGCCCCAGCATTTT
-	TRBV7-2	-	TRBJ2-2	CASSPTGVELFF	TGTGCCAGCAGCCCAACAGGAGTGGAGCTGTTTTTT
few	TRBV27	-	TRBJ2-2	CASSPTGTLTFNTGELFF	TGTGCCAGCAGCCCCACAGGCACCCTGACTTTTAACACCGGGGAGCTGTTTTTT
-	TRBV19	-	TRBJ2-7	CATSTGHREQYF	TGTGCCACCTCAACAGGACATAGGGAGCAGTACTTC
-	TRBV6-2/TRBV6-3	TRBD2	TRBJ2-7	CASSWTSGVYEQYF	TGTGCCAGCAGTTGGACTAGCGGGGTCTACGAGCAGTACTTC
few	TRBV20-1	-	TRBJ1-4	CSATNEKLFF	TGCAGTGCAACTAATGAAAAACTGTTTTTT
-	TRBV7-2	-	TRBJ1-5	CASSLYRDPGGNQPQHF	TGTGCCAGCAGCCTTTACCGGGACCCCGGCGGCAATCAGCCCCAGCATTTT